The next 20 T cell receptor beta chains were all read from a single sample in a study of identical twins. TCRdb independently ran MiXCR on the 5' RACE reads; one entry per CDR3 protein. The sample carries some 560,000 distinct CDR3 sequences, roughly 9.5% recorded once. The sample was also linked to a second study, of yellow fever vaccine responses in identical twins.

Sequencing input: PBMCs. Receptor source: a woman under 30 in good health.

The table lists this clonotype with a few counts. The rearrangement joins TRBV20-1 to TRBJ2-1; 12 bases are shared with TRBD2. Trimming at V came to 6 bases and at J to 6 bases, leaving 9 bases not matched to a gene. This CDR3 has 15 residues. Per the germline V gene, CDR1 is DFQATT and CDR2 is SNEGSKA (reference sequence). CDR3 bases: TGCAGTGCCCCCCCGACTAGCGGGAGTCCCAATGAGCAGTTCTTC. Protein sequence: CSAPPTSGSPNEQFF.

This chain links TRBV29-1 with TRBJ2-3; 7 positions agree with TRBD2. CDR1 SQVTM and CDR2 ANQGSEA come from the germline V gene. Trimming took 5 bases from V and 2 from J; bases not matched to a gene: 4. This CDR3 spans 13 amino acids. CDR3: CSVLGGNTDTQYF. The DNA for the CDR3 is TGCAGCGTTTTGGGGGGGAACACAGATACGCAGTATTTT.

There are a few counts of this clonotype. CDR3 in amino acids: CASSYRTIRSYEQYF. The CDR3 coding sequence is TGTGCCAGCAGTTATCGGACAATCCGCTCCTACGAGCAGTACTTC. The chain is built from TRBV28 and TRBJ2-7; D possibly corresponds to TRBD1 (5 bases). CDR3 length equals 15 residues. The germline V gene encodes CDR1 MDHEN and CDR2 SYDVKM. V was clipped by 4 bases and J by 0 bases, with 13 bases between them.

This clonotype was seen repeatedly, ten times or more. V and J are TRBV4-3 and TRBJ2-7, with 9 bases matching TRBD2. V lost 4 bases and J lost 4; bases outside the gene matches: 5. This CDR3 has 14 amino acids. Per germline, CDR1 LGHNA and CDR2 YSLEER. The DNA of the CDR3 is TGCGCCAGCAGCCCTCGACTAGCGGCGTACGAGCAGTACTTC. It translates to CASSPRLAAYEQYF.

The sample holds many counts of this clonotype. This CDR3 is CASSPLTGGNEQFF. The CDR3 coding sequence is TGTGCCAGCTCACCACTCACAGGGGGCAATGAGCAGTTCTTC. This rearrangement joins TRBV18 to TRBJ2-1, with TRBD1 matching 8 bases. V dropped 1 base and J dropped 6; count of bases not matched to a gene: 2. CDR1 and CDR2 (germline): KGHSH, LQKENI. The CDR3 spans 14 residues.

This clonotype was observed a few times. The gene calls are TRBV3-1 and TRBJ2-3; 8 nucleotides match TRBD2. CDR3 length equals 15 residues. Germline V gene data show CDR1 as LGHDT and CDR2 as YNNKEL (reference sequence). The J segment lost 2 bases and the V segment lost 3 bases, leaving 4 bases of the junction unmatched. The CDR3 reads CASSQRGAHTDTQYF. In DNA, the CDR3 is TGTGCCAGCAGCCAGCGGGGGGCGCACACAGATACGCAGTATTTT.

This clonotype was seen a few times. V usage is TRBV12-3 or TRBV12-4 and J usage is TRBJ2-7, with D hard to call. The V end was cut by 0 bases, the J end by 2 bases, with 8 bases between. This CDR3 has 14 residues. The CDR3 spells CASSLAHIAYEQYF. In DNA, the CDR3 is TGTGCCAGCAGTTTAGCTCACATTGCCTACGAGCAGTACTTC.

This clonotype has just a few counts. The rearrangement joins TRBV29-1 to TRBJ2-3; 8 positions match TRBD2. The V gene end was trimmed by 0 bases and the J gene end by 5 bases; junction bases not matched to a gene: 1. The germline V gene has CDR1 SQVTM and CDR2 ANQGSEA. The CDR3 sequence is 13 residues long. CDR3 loop: CSVEEAGGDTQYF. CDR3 nucleotide sequence: TGCAGCGTTGAAGAGGCGGGGGGAGATACGCAGTATTTT.

This clonotype was seen only a few times. This chain joins TRBV11-1 and TRBJ2-1, with TRBD2 matching over 13 bases. CDR3 length equals 18 residues. CDR1 SGHAT and CDR2 FQDESV come from the germline V gene (reference sequence). The J segment lost 5 bases and the V segment lost 2 bases, leaving 9 bases of the junction unmatched. DNA for the CDR3: TGTGCCAGCAGCTTAACTAGCGGGAGGGCCATTTCCCACAATGAGCAGTTCTTC. Amino acids: CASSLTSGRAISHNEQFF.

The chain has TRBV20-1 and TRBJ2-7; 10 bases line up with TRBD2. The junction had 8 bases not matched to a gene; V was cut back by 6 bases and J by 0 bases. This CDR3 contains 15 residues. Germline V lookup: CDR1 DFQATT, CDR2 SNEGSKA (reference sequence). The CDR3 DNA follows: TGCAGTGCGGAAGGAGGACTAGCGGACTCCTACGAGCAGTACTTC. It specifies CSAEGGLADSYEQYF.

The sample holds a few counts of this clonotype. This sequence joins TRBV11-1 and TRBJ2-1; D may correspond to TRBD1 or TRBD2 (6 bases each). Germline V gene data show CDR1 as SGHAT and CDR2 as FQDESV (reference sequence). The germline V and J ends were trimmed by 2 bases and 6 bases, with 23 bases remaining between them. The CDR3 length is 18 residues. CDR3 DNA sequence: TGTGCCAGCAGCTTAAAGGGGAGGCTGGGACACTGGCCCAATGAGCAGTTCTTC. Amino acid sequence: CASSLKGRLGHWPNEQFF.

This clonotype was observed a handful of times. The CDR3 loop is CASSSTSLTGVAEAFF. The CDR3 DNA is TGTGCCAGCAGTTCCACTTCCCTCACGGGAGTTGCTGAAGCTTTCTTT. The chain is built from TRBV12-3 or TRBV12-4 and TRBJ1-1; the D is unclear. V lost 4 bases, J lost 6 bases, and 21 bases lay in between. The CDR3 covers 16 residues.

The V and J genes are TRBV14 and TRBJ2-7; D is unclear. V was shortened by 4 bases and J by 2 bases, with 9 bases between the two germline ends. From germline, CDR1 is SGHDN and CDR2 FVKESK. This CDR3 contains 13 residues. Here the CDR3 reads CASSPDWPYEQYF. The DNA of the CDR3 is TGTGCCAGCAGCCCAGACTGGCCCTACGAGCAGTACTTC.

This clonotype was detected many times. This chain connects TRBV7-2 to TRBJ2-7, with a tentative D call TRBD1 (6 bases). This CDR3 region has 14 residues. Germline V gene lookup returns CDR1 SGHTA and CDR2 FQGNSA. The ends were cut back, 5 bases at V and 3 bases at J, with 14 bases in the middle. CDR3 in DNA: TGTGCCAGCAGCCCTGGACAGCGATACTACGAGCAGTACTTC. It specifies CASSPGQRYYEQYF.

With regard to this clonotype: The CDR3 does not close with the conserved phenylalanine or tryptophan, likely indicating a read error. The CDR3, as DNA: TGCAGTGCCTTTGACAGCTCCTACGAGCAGTACTCC. It yields the protein CSAFDSSYEQYS. V usage is TRBV20-1 and J usage is TRBJ2-7, with a tentative D call TRBD1 (5 bases). The length of the CDR3 is 12 residues. Deletions cut 6 bases from V and 0 bases from J, with 9 bases between. Germline lookup yields CDR1 DFQATT and CDR2 SNEGSKA (reference sequence).

This clonotype was seen ten or more times. This chain joins TRBV6-5 and TRBJ2-7; 8 positions match TRBD2. Germline CDR1 MNHEY, CDR2 SVGAGI. V shed 0 bases and J 4 bases; nucleotides not matched to a gene: 11. This CDR3 is 17 amino acids long. CDR3 DNA sequence: TGTGCCAGCAGTTACTCACCTTCAGCGGGAGATAGGTACGAGCAGTACTTC. Its protein product is CASSYSPSAGDRYEQYF.

This chain connects TRBV20-1 to TRBJ2-3; 9 bases are shared with TRBD2. The CDR3 contains 14 residues. Germline CDR1 reads DFQATT; CDR2 reads SNEGSKA (reference sequence). V lost 5 bases and J lost 4; bases outside the gene matches: 7. CDR3 coding DNA: TGCAGTGCTGTCGGGACTAGCATGCCAGATACGCAGTATTTT. It is translated as CSAVGTSMPDTQYF.

The chain employs TRBV7-2 and TRBJ2-1; possible D gene TRBD1, 6 bases. Trimming removed 5 bases from V and 2 bases from J, with 19 bases in between. The CDR3 runs to 17 residues. Germline V gene sequence: CDR1 SGHTA, CDR2 FQGNSA. CDR3 protein: CASSPTSPGAAYNEQFF. CDR3 DNA sequence: TGTGCCAGCAGCCCGACCTCCCCAGGGGCCGCCTACAATGAGCAGTTCTTC.

This clonotype was observed a handful of times. The DNA of the CDR3 is TGCGCCAGCAGCCTAGGACAGGGGACAATTTACGAGCAGTACTTC. Protein: CASSLGQGTIYEQYF. The chain has TRBV4-1 and TRBJ2-7; 9 bases line up with TRBD1. Germline loops: CDR1 MGHRA, CDR2 YSYEKL. J lost 4 bases, V lost 4 bases, and 8 bases had no gene match. This CDR3 is 15 amino acids long.

The chain employs TRBV25-1 and TRBJ1-2; D is undetermined. This CDR3 has 13 residues. Germline V gives CDR1 MGHDK, CDR2 SYGVNS. Trimming pared 9 bases from V and 8 bases from J, leaving 19 bases between. CDR3 sequence reads: CASYGEGYGGYTF. CDR3 DNA sequence: TGTGCCAGTTATGGAGAAGGCTATGGGGGCTACACCTTC.